What follows is one T cell receptor (beta chain) and its context. Its antigen is not identified. Deletions cut 6 bases from V and 1 base from J, with 15 bases between. This CDR3 is 15 amino acids long. Germline CDR1 reads MNHEY; CDR2 reads SVGAGI. This entry is derived from a study of somatic mutations in cytotoxic T cells in rheumatoid arthritis. General study findings and limits: Antigens bound by the expanded CD8+ clones were not identified.

Libraries were prepared by immunoSEQ multiplex PCR; TCRdb keeps only in-frame clonotypes and omits some of them. This table holds about 26,000 clones, roughly 80% found once. The source material was CD8+ T cells sorted from blood. The chain has TRBV6-5 and TRBJ1-1, with D unresolved. The origin of this receptor is a man aged 45-65 years in good health. CDR3 bases: TGTGCCAGCAGACTAGTTACGTTTAGGAACACTGAAGCTTTCTTT. Protein: CASRLVTFRNTEAFF.